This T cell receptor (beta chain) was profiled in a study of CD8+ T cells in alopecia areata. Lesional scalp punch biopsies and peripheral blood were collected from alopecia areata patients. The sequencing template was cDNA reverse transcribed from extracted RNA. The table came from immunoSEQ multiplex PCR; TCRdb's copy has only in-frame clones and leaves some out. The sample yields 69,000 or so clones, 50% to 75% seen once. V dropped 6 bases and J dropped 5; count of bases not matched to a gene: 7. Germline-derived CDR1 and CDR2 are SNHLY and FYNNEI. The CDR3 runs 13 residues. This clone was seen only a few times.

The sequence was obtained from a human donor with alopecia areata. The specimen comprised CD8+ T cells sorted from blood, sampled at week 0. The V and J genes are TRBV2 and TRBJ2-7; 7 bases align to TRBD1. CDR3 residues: CASRNLDRNEQYF. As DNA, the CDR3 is TGTGCCAGCAGGAACCTGGACAGGAACGAGCAGTACTTC.